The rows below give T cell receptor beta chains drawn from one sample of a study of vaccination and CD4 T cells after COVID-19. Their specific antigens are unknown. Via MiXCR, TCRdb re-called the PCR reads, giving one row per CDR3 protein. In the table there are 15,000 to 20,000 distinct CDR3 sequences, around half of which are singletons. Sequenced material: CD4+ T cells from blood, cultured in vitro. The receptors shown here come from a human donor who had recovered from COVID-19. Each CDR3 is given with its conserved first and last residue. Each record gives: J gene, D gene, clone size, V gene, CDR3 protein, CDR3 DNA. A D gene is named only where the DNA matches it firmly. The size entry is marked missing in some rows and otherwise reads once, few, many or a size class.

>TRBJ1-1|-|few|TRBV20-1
CSANRAKGVTEAFF
TGCAGTGCTAACAGAGCAAAGGGAGTCACTGAAGCTTTCTTT
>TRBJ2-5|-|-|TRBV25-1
CASNPDSPGETQYF
TGTGCCAGCAACCCAGACAGCCCTGGGGAGACCCAGTACTTC
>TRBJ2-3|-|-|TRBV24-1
CATSETDTDTQYF
TGTGCCACCAGTGAGACAGACACAGATACGCAGTATTTT
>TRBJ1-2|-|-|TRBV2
CASRGVDYGYTF
TGTGCCAGCAGAGGGGTTGACTATGGCTACACCTTC
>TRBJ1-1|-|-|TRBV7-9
CASSLGGRHLNTEAFF
TGTGCCAGCAGCTTAGGGGGGCGACACTTGAACACTGAAGCTTTCTTT
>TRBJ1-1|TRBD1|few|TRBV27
CASSVQGGTEAFF
TGTGCCAGCAGTGTACAGGGGGGAACTGAAGCTTTCTTT
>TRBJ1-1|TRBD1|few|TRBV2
CASSEQGQGVTEAFF
TGTGCCAGCAGTGAACAGGGACAGGGAGTCACTGAAGCTTTCTTT
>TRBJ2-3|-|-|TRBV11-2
CASSFGPSGTDTQYF
TGTGCCAGCAGCTTCGGGCCTAGCGGCACAGATACGCAGTATTTT
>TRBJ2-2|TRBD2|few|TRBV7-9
CASPPGLAAELFF
TGTGCCAGTCCGCCGGGACTAGCTGCGGAGCTGTTTTTT
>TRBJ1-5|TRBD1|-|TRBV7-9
CASSAAQGIQPQHF
TGTGCCAGCAGCGCCGCACAGGGGATTCAGCCCCAGCATTTT
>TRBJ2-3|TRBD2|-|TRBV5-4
CATMTSGSIDTQYF
TGTGCCACAATGACTAGCGGGAGCATAGATACGCAGTATTTT
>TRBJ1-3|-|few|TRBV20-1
CSATSRGSGNTIYF
TGCAGTGCTACCTCCAGGGGATCCGGAAACACCATATATTTT
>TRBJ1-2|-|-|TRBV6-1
CASSVQGPNGYTF
TGTGCCAGCAGTGTGCAGGGACCAAATGGCTACACCTTC